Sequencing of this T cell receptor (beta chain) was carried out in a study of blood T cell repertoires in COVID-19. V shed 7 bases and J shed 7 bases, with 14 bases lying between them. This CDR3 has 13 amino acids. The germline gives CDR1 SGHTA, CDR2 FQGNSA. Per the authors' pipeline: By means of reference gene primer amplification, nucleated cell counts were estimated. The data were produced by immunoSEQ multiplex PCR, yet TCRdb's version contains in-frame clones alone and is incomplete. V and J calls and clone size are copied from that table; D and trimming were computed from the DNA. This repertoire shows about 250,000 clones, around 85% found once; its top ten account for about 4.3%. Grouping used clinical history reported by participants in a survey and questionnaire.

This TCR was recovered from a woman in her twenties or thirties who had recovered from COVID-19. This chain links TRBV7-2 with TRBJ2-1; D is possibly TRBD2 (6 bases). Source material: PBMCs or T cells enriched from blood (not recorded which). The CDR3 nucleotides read TGTGCCAGCACCTGGGGGGTTTTGAATGAGCAGTTCTTC. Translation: CASTWGVLNEQFF.